The clone carrying this TCR beta chain was found a few times. Antigen unknown. The data originate from a study of CD8 T cells in ankylosing spondylitis. Study results and caveats: Within peripheral blood, clones linked to disease were CD8+ and relatively rare. What appeared characteristic of ankylosing spondylitis blood was a TCR beta motif of eight highly homologous variants. The authors reported significant enrichment of disease-linked clones in matched ankylosing spondylitis synovial fluid.

V dropped 1 base and J dropped 1 base, with 19 bases sitting between them. The CDR3 is 17 residues long. The germline V gene encodes CDR1 GTSNPN and CDR2 SVGIG (reference sequence). In making TCR beta libraries, quantitative 5'-RACE with molecular barcodes was used. Each CDR3 protein gets one entry after TCRdb re-called the 5' RACE reads with MiXCR. The table lists some 450,000 distinct CDR3 sequences, more than 15% of them singletons. The origin of this receptor is a male donor with ankylosing spondylitis. The sample was blood, either unsorted or a sorted T cell fraction (not recorded which). The V call is TRBV30, the J call TRBJ1-1; D possibly corresponds to TRBD1 (6 bases). The CDR3, as DNA: TGTGCCTGGAGTGCGCCCGACGGGGGGCTAGGGAACACTGAAGCTTTCTTT. This gives the protein CAWSAPDGGLGNTEAFF.